This TCR beta chain was sequenced in a study of T cells in Graves' hyperthyroidism and ophthalmopathy. Clinical symptoms, serum thyroxine, TRAb, thyroid ultrasound and orbital computed tomography informed diagnoses. RNA transcripts provided the source from which TCR beta CDR3 regions were amplified. Researchers ran a first-round RT-PCR on the TCR CDR3 using the HTBI primer set. TCRdb reanalysed the multiplex PCR reads using MiXCR and keeps one entry per CDR3 protein. This sample has about 500,000 distinct CDR3 sequences, with roughly 45% found just once. This clonotype was seen at least ten times. The specimen sequenced was peripheral blood or thyroid tissue (not recorded which). This TCR came from an adult woman with Graves' disease, either hyperthyroidism or ophthalmopathy (not recorded which).

Written as DNA, the CDR3 is TGCGCCAGCAGCCAAGGGGTGGTAGGTCGAAACTACGAGCAGTACTTC. Its protein product is CASSQGVVGRNYEQYF. The chain joins TRBV4-1 to TRBJ2-7; no definite D call. The CDR3 is 16 residues long. V was shortened by 1 base and J by 3 bases, with 16 bases between the two germline ends. Looked up from germline, CDR1 is MGHRA and CDR2 is YSYEKL.